The 13 T cell receptor beta chains presented below share a single source sample, sequenced in a study of T-cell reconstitution after alpha-beta-depleted transplantation in children (dated by TCRdb to 2016 to 2018). In light of the paper, this sample's treatment or condition label describes: allogeneic hematopoietic cell transplantation with graft depleted of TCRalphabeta T cells and CD19 B cells. Preparation of the library involved PCR. Sequencer: Illumina HiSeq 2500. To normalize quantification of the TCRbeta repertoire, the TCR libraries were built with molecular barcoding that relied on unique molecular identifiers. TCRdb passed the public sequencing reads through fastp at Q25 and MiXCR, retaining productive beta sequences. Identical CDR3 protein sequences are pooled into one entry, listed with their most common genes and DNA. The sample table holds around 94,000 distinct CDR3 sequences, of which roughly 7.6% were seen once. The ten largest clones represent around 17% of the sample.

The sequences come from PBMCs, collected before TCRalphabeta/CD19-depleted stem cell transplant. Receptors originate from a boy younger than 10 with acute lymphoblastic leukemia, due to receive a stem cell transplant.

This chain connects TRBV18 to TRBJ2-5; D remains ambiguous. Trimming stripped 3 bases from V and 5 bases from J, with 10 bases between. The CDR3 spans 13 residues. Germline loops: CDR1 KGHSH, CDR2 LQKENI. This CDR3 reads CASSPPVPETQYF. The CDR3 region has the DNA TGTGCCAGCTCACCGCCTGTTCCCGAGACCCAGTACTTC.

This clonotype was counted ten times or more. The chain carries TRBV29-1 and TRBJ2-5; D might be TRBD1 or TRBD2, each matching 5 bases. The CDR3 is made up of 12 amino acids. The V gene lost 4 bases and the J gene lost 5 bases, with 11 bases spanning the gap. Germline CDR1 is SQVTM and CDR2 is ANQGSEA. Here the CDR3 reads CSVAGREETQYF. The CDR3 region has the DNA TGCAGCGTTGCGGGCAGGGAGGAGACCCAGTACTTC.

There are many counts of this clonotype. The V gene is TRBV7-6, the J gene TRBJ2-5, with TRBD1 as a possible D gene (5 bases). Germline CDR1 is SGHVS and CDR2 is FNYEAQ. The CDR3 contains 13 residues. V was pared by 5 bases and J by 4 bases, with 11 bases between. Written as DNA, the CDR3 is TGTGCCAGCAGCCGAAGGGGATTAGAGACCCAGTACTTC. This encodes CASSRRGLETQYF.

This chain uses TRBV7-9 with TRBJ2-3; no firm D call. Deletions cut 4 bases from V and 6 bases from J, with 2 bases between. The CDR3 runs to 10 residues. Per germline, CDR1 SEHNR and CDR2 FQNEAQ (reference sequence). CDR3 in amino acids: CASSWDTQYF. Written as DNA, the CDR3 is TGTGCCAGCAGCTGGGATACGCAGTATTTT.

The chain carries TRBV7-3 and TRBJ2-1; 10 bases are a match to TRBD1. CDR1 SGHTA and CDR2 FQGTGA come from the germline V gene. Trimming took 2 bases from V and 7 from J; bases not matched to a gene: 5. This CDR3 is 15 amino acids long. The CDR3 spells CASSLDRGRGNEQFF. The CDR3 nucleotides read TGTGCCAGCAGCTTAGACAGGGGGCGCGGTAATGAGCAGTTCTTC.

This chain links TRBV5-1 with TRBJ1-4; D might be TRBD1 (5 bases). The CDR3 sequence is 15 residues long. V was trimmed by 6 bases and J by 0 bases, leaving 12 bases between them. Looked up from germline, CDR1 is SGHRS and CDR2 is YFSETQ. The CDR3 DNA reads TGCGCCAGCACTATAGGGGCTACAACTAATGAAAAACTGTTTTTT. Protein: CASTIGATTNEKLFF.

J is TRBJ2-7 and V is TRBV7-6; TRBD1 matches 9 bases. CDR1 SGHVS and CDR2 FNYEAQ come from the germline V gene. V was pared by 1 base and J by 4 bases, with 11 bases of the junction left unmatched. The CDR3 consists of 17 residues. Here the CDR3 reads CASSLEWSGTGRYEQYF. The CDR3 bases are TGTGCCAGCAGCTTAGAGTGGTCAGGGACAGGGCGATACGAGCAGTACTTC.

V and J are TRBV4-2 and TRBJ2-7; 11 nucleotides agree with TRBD1. The J segment lost 3 bases and the V segment lost 6 bases, leaving 7 bases of the junction unmatched. The CDR3 is made up of 15 amino acids. Germline V gene lookup returns CDR1 LGHNA and CDR2 YNFKEQ. The CDR3 sequence is CASRPGQGAVYEQYF. The CDR3 coding sequence is TGTGCCAGCAGACCCGGACAGGGGGCCGTCTACGAGCAGTACTTC.

A few counts support this clonotype. The CDR3: CASSFFTGEGEQYF. CDR3 nucleotide sequence: TGTGCCAGCAGTTTCTTTACAGGGGAAGGCGAGCAGTACTTC. The chain is built from TRBV6-5 and TRBJ2-7; 7 bases fit TRBD1. With V trimmed by 4 bases and J by 6 bases, 9 bases remained unmatched. CDR1 MNHEY and CDR2 SVGAGI come from the germline V gene. CDR3 length: 14 residues.

This clonotype showed up just a few times. The rearrangement links TRBV6-1 to TRBJ1-2, with TRBD1 identical over 10 bases. Trimming took 3 bases from V and 6 from J; bases not matched to a gene: 13. Germline V gene data show CDR1 as MNHNS and CDR2 as SASEGT. This CDR3 is 17 amino acids long. This chain's CDR3 is CASSDLPGQGSGNGYTF. As DNA, the CDR3 is TGTGCCAGCAGTGACCTGCCGGGACAGGGGTCGGGGAATGGCTACACCTTC.

The sample holds many counts of this clonotype. The rearrangement links TRBV4-2 to TRBJ1-3; D is unresolved. The germline V gene has CDR1 LGHNA and CDR2 YNFKEQ. The ends were cut back, 1 base at V and 0 bases at J, with 13 bases in the middle. The CDR3 runs to 17 residues. The CDR3 sequence is CASSQGLGKISGNTIYF. CDR3 DNA sequence: TGTGCCAGCAGCCAAGGCTTAGGGAAGATCTCTGGAAACACCATATATTTT.

Many counts were recorded for this clonotype. CDR3: CASSPPGAYEQYF. The CDR3 coding sequence is TGTGCCAGCTCACCACCAGGGGCCTACGAGCAGTACTTC. The chain uses TRBV18 and TRBJ2-7; a weak D match, TRBD1 (5 bases). This CDR3 is built from 13 residues. Germline V gene lookup returns CDR1 KGHSH and CDR2 LQKENI. Trimming pared 0 bases from V and 2 bases from J, leaving 5 bases between.

Only a few counts were recorded for this clonotype. The chain is built from TRBV19 and TRBJ2-5; 10 bases are shared with TRBD1. CDR3 length: 17 residues. CDR1 and CDR2 (germline): LNHDA, SQIVND (reference sequence). Germline trimming cut 2 bases from V and 5 bases from J; bases unmatched to any gene: 11. The CDR3 nucleotides read TGTGCCAGTAGTATAACCCGGGACAGGGGCCCCGGGGAGACCCAGTACTTC. Translation: CASSITRDRGPGETQYF.